This T cell receptor beta chain emerged from a study of cytomegalovirus exposure and HLA in healthy donors. Findings of the study overall: Confirmation was obtained in vitro that a few CMV-associated chains are specific for CMV antigens. The tendency of first-cohort TCR clusters to co-occur in the 120 validation repertoires was identified by a subsequent analysis. The study designated fewer than 200 TCR beta chains cytomegalovirus-associated.

This CDR3 spans 16 amino acids. Worth noting for this clone: Its antigen is not identified.

The table came from immunoSEQ multiplex PCR; TCRdb's copy has only in-frame clones and leaves some out. The sample includes about 220,000 clones, around 90% of them seen just once. The chain links TRBV21-1 to TRBJ2-3; the table's D call of TRBD2 was not tested on the DNA. TRBV21-1 is reported as a pseudogene. The source material was PBMCs. This TCR derives from a woman aged 18-29 years in good health and CMV-seronegative. The CDR3 bases are TGTGCCAGCAGATCTAGGGGTAGCGGGAACACAGATACGCAGTATTTT. It is translated as CASRSRGSGNTDTQYF.